The entry below gives a single T cell receptor (beta chain) sequence along with its context. The antigen remains unidentified. With a much larger clone just one base away, this may be a read error. These data originate in a study of blood T cells in healthy people across ages. A sample-barcoded 5' primer and a J-beta primer mix were used in a second PCR of roughly 6 to 11 cycles. The template-switch adaptor was a 5' adaptor with 12 random nucleotides. It tagged each cDNA molecule. Using its own MiXCR run on the 5' RACE reads, TCRdb lists one record per CDR3 protein. Seen here are about a million distinct CDR3 sequences, 51% observed once, and the top ten hold about a fifth. Germline V gene lookup returns CDR1 MNHEY and CDR2 SMNVEV (reference sequence). V lost 8 bases and J lost 11, with 21 bases in between. The CDR3 is 13 amino acids. There were at least 5.5 micrograms of total RNA extracted from every sample.

Study observations and caveats: The unsorted PBMCs prevented any conclusive comparison of naive versus antigen-experienced cells.

The sequencing sample was made of blood. V gene TRBV27 combines with J gene TRBJ2-5; D is unresolved. The receptor was isolated from a woman aged 55-69 years in good health. The DNA for the CDR3 is TGTGCCAGCGTGAGGATGGGGTCCAATGAGCAGTACTTC. Translating it yields CASVRMGSNEQYF.